This entry describes one TCR beta chain. Germline V gives CDR1 SGHAT, CDR2 FQNNGV. V lost 5 bases, J lost 1 base, and 7 bases stayed unmatched. The CDR3 loop spans 16 amino acids. The data are from a study of T-cell reconstitution after alpha-beta-depleted transplantation in children. Preparing the TCRbeta library involved the use of unique molecular identifiers. TCRdb re-called the PCR reads through MiXCR, storing one row per CDR3 protein. Of roughly 500,000 distinct CDR3 sequences listed, roughly an eighth were seen once; the top ten hold less than 6.5%. Specimen: PBMCs from the stem cell graft donor, collected from the stem cell graft. The TCR sequence derives from a human donor who donated a stem cell graft to a child with combined immunodeficiency. The chain has TRBV11-2 and TRBJ2-7; 11 bases line up with TRBD2. Here the CDR3 DNA reads TGTGCCAGCAGCGCAGCCGGGACTAGCGGTTCCTACGAGCAGTACTTC. Encoded protein: CASSAAGTSGSYEQYF. Filled out from reference TRBV11-2 and TRBJ2-7, the complete variable domain reads EAGVAQSPRYKIIEKRQSVAFWCNPISGHATLYWYQQILGQGPKLLIQFQNNGVVDDSQLPKDRFSAERLKGVDSTLKIQPAKLEDSAVYLCASSAAGTSGSYEQYFGPGTRLTVT.